Listed below are T cell receptor beta chains from one sample, sequenced in a study of T cell responses to AZD1222 COVID-19 vaccine. The table came from immunoSEQ multiplex PCR; TCRdb's copy has only in-frame clones and leaves some out. The table lists about 100,000 clones, approximately 87% of them singletons. This specimen consisted of peripheral blood, obtained on day 0 of AZD1222 vaccination. These receptors were collected from an adult in good health. The CDR3 runs from the conserved cysteine through the conserved F or W. The D gene is left open where the match is weak. Size tells how often a clone was seen (once, few, many) or the class of an expanded clone, and some rows leave it out.

d_gene	v_gene	abundance	j_gene	CDR3aa	CDR3nt
NA	TRBV5-8	once	TRBJ2-4	CASRAAGTGGSIQYF	TGTGCCAGCAGGGCAGCCGGGACAGGCGGGAGCATTCAGTACTTC
NA	TRBV2	NA	TRBJ1-3	CASSSSQNSGNTIYF	TGTGCCAGCAGTTCGAGCCAAAACTCTGGAAACACCATATATTTT
NA	TRBV7-2	NA	TRBJ2-3	CASSSYRETDTQYF	TGTGCCAGCAGCTCCTATCGAGAGACAGATACGCAGTATTTT
NA	TRBV5-6	NA	TRBJ1-6	CASSPSYNSPLHF	TGTGCCAGCAGCCCATCCTATAATTCACCCCTCCACTTT
NA	TRBV21-1	NA	TRBJ1-3	CASSKVAGNTIYF	TGTGCCAGCAGCAAAGTCGCAGGAAACACCATATATTTT
TRBD1	TRBV4-3	NA	TRBJ2-7	CASSRLPGGIYEQYF	TGCGCCAGCAGCCGTCTCCCAGGGGGAATCTACGAGCAGTACTTC
NA	TRBV13	NA	TRBJ2-5	CASSLGAIQETQYF	TGTGCCAGCAGCTTAGGCGCGATCCAAGAGACCCAGTACTTC
NA	TRBV5-1	NA	TRBJ1-2	CASSFRGASDGYTF	TGCGCCAGCAGCTTTAGGGGGGCGAGTGATGGCTACACCTTC
NA	TRBV19	NA	TRBJ2-2	CASRERQKEAGELFF	TGTGCCAGTAGGGAGCGCCAAAAGGAGGCCGGGGAGCTGTTTTTT
TRBD1	TRBV5-1	NA	TRBJ2-1	CASSLWGAPDREFVEQFF	TGCGCCAGCAGCTTGTGGGGGGCCCCGGACAGGGAATTTGTTGAGCAGTTCTTC
NA	TRBV6-5	NA	TRBJ1-2	CASSYSGAGYGYTF	TGTGCCAGCAGTTACTCAGGGGCGGGCTATGGCTACACCTTC
TRBD1	TRBV12-3/TRBV12-4	NA	TRBJ1-2	CASSQGVSYGYTF	TGTGCCAGCAGTCAGGGGGTCTCGTATGGCTACACCTTC
TRBD1	TRBV14	once	TRBJ1-1	CASSFLRQGNTEAFF	TGTGCCAGCAGCTTTTTACGACAGGGGAACACTGAAGCTTTCTTT
NA	TRBV10-3	NA	TRBJ1-2	CAISVGQSYGYTF	TGTGCCATCAGTGTCGGTCAAAGCTATGGCTACACCTTC
NA	TRBV28	NA	TRBJ1-6	CASSLGTVRNSPLHF	TGTGCCAGCAGTTTAGGGACGGTAAGAAATTCACCCCTCCACTTT
NA	TRBV28	once	TRBJ2-5	CASSGPQGFQETQYF	TGTGCCAGCAGCGGACCACAGGGATTCCAAGAGACCCAGTACTTC
NA	TRBV19	NA	TRBJ1-4	CASSIPGSGNEKLFF	TGTGCCAGTAGTATCCCGGGGTCTGGTAATGAAAAACTGTTTTTT
NA	TRBV27	NA	TRBJ1-2	CASSPLDLGRYGYTF	TGTGCCAGCAGTCCCCTAGACCTTGGTCGGTATGGCTACACCTTC
TRBD1	TRBV27	NA	TRBJ2-7	CASSPDRVSYEQYF	TGTGCCAGCAGCCCCGACAGGGTCTCCTACGAGCAGTACTTC
NA	TRBV5-5	NA	TRBJ1-3	CASSGTYSGNTIYF	TGTGCCAGCAGTGGGACCTACTCTGGAAACACCATATATTTT
NA	TRBV11-2	NA	TRBJ1-2	CASSLGGRGGYTF	TGTGCCAGCAGCTTGGGGGGACGGGGCGGCTACACCTTC
NA	TRBV3-1/TRBV3-2	few	TRBJ2-7	CASSQVTEQYF	TGTGCCAGCAGCCAAGTAACCGAGCAGTACTTC
NA	TRBV12-3/TRBV12-4	NA	TRBJ1-1	CASSLGQNTEAFF	TGTGCCAGCAGTTTGGGCCAGAACACTGAAGCTTTCTTT
NA	TRBV15	NA	TRBJ1-4	CATSRDGTPGEKLFF	TGTGCCACCAGCAGAGATGGGACGCCCGGAGAAAAACTGTTTTTT
NA	TRBV6-5	NA	TRBJ1-2	CASSPITGTYGYTF	TGTGCCAGCTCCCCGATAACCGGGACCTATGGCTACACCTTC
NA	TRBV11-2	NA	TRBJ2-7	CASSQSYEQYF	TGTGCCAGCAGCCAAAGTTACGAGCAGTACTTC
NA	TRBV7-6	NA	TRBJ2-2	CASSLTGARTGELFF	TGTGCCAGCAGCTTAACGGGGGCGCGCACCGGGGAGCTGTTTTTT